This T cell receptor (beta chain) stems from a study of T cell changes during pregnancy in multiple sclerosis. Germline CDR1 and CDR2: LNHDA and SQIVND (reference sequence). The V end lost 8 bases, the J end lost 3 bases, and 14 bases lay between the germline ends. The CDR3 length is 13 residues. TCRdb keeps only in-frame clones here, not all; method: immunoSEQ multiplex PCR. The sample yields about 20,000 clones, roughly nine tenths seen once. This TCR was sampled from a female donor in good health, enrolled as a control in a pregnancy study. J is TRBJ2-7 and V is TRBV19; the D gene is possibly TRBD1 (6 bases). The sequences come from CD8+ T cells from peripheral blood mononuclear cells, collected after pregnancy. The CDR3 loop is CASGTGHFYEQYF. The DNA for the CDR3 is TGTGCCAGTGGAACGGGACACTTCTACGAGCAGTACTTC.